Listed below are T cell receptor beta chains from one sample, sequenced in a study of breast tumors, draining lymph nodes, adjacent tissues. TCRdb re-derived calls from the multiplex PCR reads in MiXCR, one entry per CDR3 protein. Of about 270,000 distinct CDR3 sequences detected, 30% appear once; the ten largest clones hold more than 0.85%. Specimen: axillary lymph node tissue. These receptors originate from a female donor with breast cancer. Some clones in this sample may be carry-over from other donors' samples. Each CDR3 is given with its conserved first and last residue. A D gene is named only where the DNA matches it firmly. Clone size is stated in some rows and not others, as once, few, many or a class when expanded.

d_call clone_size j_call v_call cdr3_nt cdr3_aa
. once TRBJ1-4 TRBV6-4 TGTGCCAGCAGTGACAGGGGGGTGGATGAAAAACTGTTTTTT CASSDRGVDEKLFF
. many TRBJ1-4 TRBV15 TGTGCCACCAGCAAAGGGGGGGATGAAAAACTGTTTTTT CATSKGGDEKLFF
. many TRBJ2-5 TRBV15 TGTGCCACCAGCAGAGACCCCTTGACCCGACAAGAGACCCAGTACTTC CATSRDPLTRQETQYF
. many TRBJ2-7 TRBV2 TGTGCCACCACGGGCTACGAGCAGTACTTC CATTGYEQYF
. . TRBJ1-3 TRBV28 TGTGCCAGCAGGCGGACTGGAAACACCATATATTTT CASRRTGNTIYF
TRBD1 . TRBJ1-5 TRBV30 TGTGCCTGGAGGCCAAGGAAGACAGGGGGCGTGGATCAGCCCCAGCATTTT CAWRPRKTGGVDQPQHF
TRBD2 . TRBJ2-1 TRBV19 TGTGCCAGTAGTATCAGGAACGGGGGGACCGGCTACAATGAGCAGTTCTTC CASSIRNGGTGYNEQFF
TRBD2 . TRBJ2-7 TRBV15 TGTGCCACCAGCCGCCTAGCGGGAGGCTACGAGCAGTACTTC CATSRLAGGYEQYF
. . TRBJ2-2 TRBV6-5 TGTGCCAGCAGTCAGCTGACTAGGATTAAAACCGGGGAGCTGTTTTTT CASSQLTRIKTGELFF
TRBD1 . TRBJ1-6 TRBV27 TGTGCCAGCAGTTCTCTTCCAATACAGGGGAATTCACCCCTCCACTTT CASSSLPIQGNSPLHF
. few TRBJ1-3 TRBV25-1 TGTGCCAGCAGTCCGGGATTTTACTCTGGAAACACCATATATTTT CASSPGFYSGNTIYF
TRBD1 many TRBJ1-4 TRBV12-3/TRBV12-4 TGTGCCAGCAGTTTAGAGTCGGACAGGGGTGAAAAACTGTTTTTT CASSLESDRGEKLFF
TRBD2 many TRBJ2-1 TRBV7-9 TGTGCCAGCAGCCCAGGGGGACTAGCGGGAGACTACAATGAGCAGTTCTTC CASSPGGLAGDYNEQFF
. many TRBJ2-7 TRBV7-2 TGTGCCAGCAGCCAACCGGGCCAAATCTACGAGCAGTACTTC CASSQPGQIYEQYF
. . TRBJ1-5 TRBV30 TGTGCCTGGAGTACGGGGATTAGCAATCAGCCCCAGCATTTT CAWSTGISNQPQHF
. . TRBJ2-6 TRBV12-3/TRBV12-4 TGTGCCAGCAGTTTGATCCGCGCCAGCGTCCTGACCTTC CASSLIRASVLTF
TRBD2 many TRBJ2-1 TRBV7-7 TGTGCTAGCAGCTTAGGGAGGGGTAAGGATGAGCAGTTCTTC CASSLGRGKDEQFF
. once TRBJ1-5 TRBV29-1 TGCAGCGTTGAGTGGCGGGAGGGCCCCGAGACCCAGCATTTT CSVEWREGPETQHF
. few TRBJ1-1 TRBV25-1 TGTGCCAGCAGTGATCAGGGAATGAACACTGAAGCTTTCTTT CASSDQGMNTEAFF
. many TRBJ2-1 TRBV20-1 TGCAGTGCTAGTGAAGGCGGTGGGGGCCTCCCCAAGCAGTTCTTC CSASEGGGGLPKQFF
TRBD2 . TRBJ2-5 TRBV7-2 TGTGCCAGCAGCTTATGGCGGGAGTGGGGGGGATACGAGACCCAGTACTTC CASSLWREWGGYETQYF
TRBD1 . TRBJ1-5 TRBV7-2 TGTGCCAGCAGCCGAACGGGAGGACAGGGAAGTCAGCCCCAGCATTTT CASSRTGGQGSQPQHF
. many TRBJ2-3 TRBV11-3 TGTGCCAGCAGCCTATATGTTCAGGGCGCAGATACGCAGTATTTT CASSLYVQGADTQYF
. many TRBJ1-5 TRBV16 TGTGCCAGCAGCCAATCGGGCAGGAACCATCAGCCCCAGCATTTT CASSQSGRNHQPQHF
TRBD2 once TRBJ2-3 TRBV29-1 TGCAGTGCTCTCCCGGGACTAGCGGCTACGCAGTATTTT CSALPGLAATQYF
. many TRBJ1-2 TRBV2 TGTGCCAGCATTAGGGGAACGGGAAACTATGGCTACACCTTC CASIRGTGNYGYTF
TRBD1 few TRBJ2-6 TRBV20-1 TGCAGTGCTACAGGGGGCTTTGGGGCCACCGTCCTGACTTTC CSATGGFGATVLTF
. many TRBJ1-4 TRBV20-1 TGCAGTGCTAGCCTACGGGACGGAAATGAAAAACTGTTTTTT CSASLRDGNEKLFF
. . TRBJ2-1 TRBV19 TGTGCCAGTAATTACTACAATGAGCAGTTCTTC CASNYYNEQFF